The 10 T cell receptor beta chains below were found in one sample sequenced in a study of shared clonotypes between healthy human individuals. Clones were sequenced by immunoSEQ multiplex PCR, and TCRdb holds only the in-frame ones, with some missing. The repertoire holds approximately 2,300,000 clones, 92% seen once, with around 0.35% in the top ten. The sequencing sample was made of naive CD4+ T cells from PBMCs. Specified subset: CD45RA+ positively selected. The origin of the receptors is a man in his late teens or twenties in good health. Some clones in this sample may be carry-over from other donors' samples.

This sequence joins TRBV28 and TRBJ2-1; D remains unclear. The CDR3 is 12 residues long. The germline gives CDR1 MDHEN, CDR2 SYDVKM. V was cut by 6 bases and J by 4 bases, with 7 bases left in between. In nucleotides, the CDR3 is TGTGCCAGCAGAATCTCTTACAATGAGCAGTTCTTC. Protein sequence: CASRISYNEQFF. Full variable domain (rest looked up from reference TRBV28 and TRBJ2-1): DVKVTQSSRYLVKRTGEKVFLECVQDMDHENMFWYRQDPGLGLRLIYFSYDVKMKEKGDIPEGYSVSREKKERFSLILESASTNQTSMYLCASRISYNEQFFGPGTRLTVL.

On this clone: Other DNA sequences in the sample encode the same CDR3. This CDR3 reads CASSGLAGAYEQYF. CDR3 nucleotide sequence: TGTGCCAGCAGTGGGCTAGCGGGAGCCTACGAGCAGTACTTC. V usage is TRBV28 and J usage is TRBJ2-7; TRBD2 matches 10 bases. V was pared by 5 bases and J by 2 bases, with 3 bases of the junction left unmatched. The germline CDR1 and CDR2 sequences are MDHEN and SYDVKM. The CDR3 sequence is 14 residues long.

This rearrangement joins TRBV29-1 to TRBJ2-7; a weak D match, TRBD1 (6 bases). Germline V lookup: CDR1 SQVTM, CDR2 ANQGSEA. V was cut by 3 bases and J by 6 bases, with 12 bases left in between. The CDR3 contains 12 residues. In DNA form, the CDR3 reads TGCAGCGTTGATGCAGGGGAAGGCGAGCAGTACTTC. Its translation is CSVDAGEGEQYF.

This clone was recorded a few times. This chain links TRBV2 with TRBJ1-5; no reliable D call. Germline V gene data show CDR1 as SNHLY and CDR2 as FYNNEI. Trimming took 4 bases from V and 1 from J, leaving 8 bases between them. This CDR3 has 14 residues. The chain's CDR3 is CASSVLPSNQPQHF. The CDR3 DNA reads TGTGCCAGCAGTGTGTTGCCGAGCAATCAGCCCCAGCATTTT.

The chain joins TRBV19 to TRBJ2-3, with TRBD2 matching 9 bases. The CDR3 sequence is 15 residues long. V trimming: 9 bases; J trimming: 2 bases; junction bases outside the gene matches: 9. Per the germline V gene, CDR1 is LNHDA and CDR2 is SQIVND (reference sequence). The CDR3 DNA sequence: TGTGCCAGCCGAGCGGGAGGCGTCTTCACAGATACGCAGTATTTT. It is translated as CASRAGGVFTDTQYF.

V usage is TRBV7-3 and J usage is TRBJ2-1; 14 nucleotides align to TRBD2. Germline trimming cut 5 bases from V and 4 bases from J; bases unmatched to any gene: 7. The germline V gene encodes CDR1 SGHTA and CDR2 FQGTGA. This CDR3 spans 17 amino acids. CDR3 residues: CASSRGLAGGFYNEQFF. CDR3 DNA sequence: TGTGCCAGCAGCAGAGGACTAGCGGGAGGATTTTACAATGAGCAGTTCTTC.

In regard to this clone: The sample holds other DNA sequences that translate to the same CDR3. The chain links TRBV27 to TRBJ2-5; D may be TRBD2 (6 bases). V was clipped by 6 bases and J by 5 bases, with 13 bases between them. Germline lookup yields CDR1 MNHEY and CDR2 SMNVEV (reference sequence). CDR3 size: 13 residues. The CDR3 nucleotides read TGTGCCAGCAGACGAACTGGGGGGGAGACCCAGTACTTC. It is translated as CASRRTGGETQYF.

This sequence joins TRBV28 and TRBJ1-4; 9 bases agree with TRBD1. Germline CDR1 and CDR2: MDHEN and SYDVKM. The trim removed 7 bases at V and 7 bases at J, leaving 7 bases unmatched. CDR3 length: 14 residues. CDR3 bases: TGTGCCAGCACCCCGGGGACAGGGATTGAAAAACTGTTTTTT. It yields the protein CASTPGTGIEKLFF.

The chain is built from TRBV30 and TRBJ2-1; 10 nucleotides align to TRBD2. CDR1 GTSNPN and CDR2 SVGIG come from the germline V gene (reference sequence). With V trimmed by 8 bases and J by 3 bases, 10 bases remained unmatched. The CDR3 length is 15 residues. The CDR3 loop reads CALETLAGVYNEQFF. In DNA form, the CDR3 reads TGTGCCCTGGAGACCCTAGCGGGAGTCTACAATGAGCAGTTCTTC. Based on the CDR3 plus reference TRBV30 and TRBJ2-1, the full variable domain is SQTIHQWPATLVQPVGSPLSLECTVEGTSNPNLYWYRQAAGRGLQLLFYSVGIGQISSEVPQNLSASRPQDRQFILSSKKLLLSDSGFYLCALETLAGVYNEQFFGPGTRLTVL.

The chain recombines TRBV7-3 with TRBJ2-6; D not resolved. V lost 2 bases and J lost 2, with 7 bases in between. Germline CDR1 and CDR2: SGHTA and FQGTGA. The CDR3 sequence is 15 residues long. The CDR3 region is CASSLSSPGANVLTF. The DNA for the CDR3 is TGTGCCAGCAGCTTATCGAGTCCTGGGGCCAACGTCCTGACTTTC.